These 27 T cell receptor beta chains originate from one sample sequenced in a study of response to subunit inactivated influenza vaccine. TCRdb reprocessed the RT-PCR reads via MiXCR and lists one record per CDR3 protein. The table has 500,000 to 750,000 distinct CDR3 sequences, 12% to 15% seen once. The sample was PBMCs from blood, taken 11 to 12 days after vaccination. These receptors came from a man between 45 and 60 years old who received an inactivated influenza vaccine.

This clonotype has ten or more counts. The V and J genes are TRBV6-5 and TRBJ2-6; the D gene is possibly TRBD2 (6 bases). V lost 1 base and J 2 bases, leaving 12 bases between the germline ends. This CDR3 is built from 17 residues. Germline V lookup: CDR1 MNHEY, CDR2 SVGAGI. Here the CDR3 DNA reads TGTGCCAGCAGTTACTTCGGCGGGGCAGCTGGGGCCAACGTCCTGACTTTC. Protein sequence: CASSYFGGAAGANVLTF.

This clonotype was observed a few times. The V and J genes are TRBV28 and TRBJ2-7; maybe TRBD2 (5 bases). CDR1 and CDR2 from the germline V gene are MDHEN and SYDVKM. This CDR3 is built from 16 residues. V gave up 5 bases and J gave up 6 bases, with 23 bases separating them. The CDR3 region is CASSQWELLRWGEQYF. Written as DNA, the CDR3 is TGTGCCAGCAGTCAATGGGAGTTGCTTAGATGGGGCGAGCAGTACTTC.

The V gene is TRBV29-1, the J gene TRBJ2-5; D is perhaps TRBD1 or TRBD2 (5 bases each). CDR3 size: 14 residues. Trimming pared 7 bases from V and 1 base from J, leaving 16 bases between. From germline, CDR1 is SQVTM and CDR2 ANQGSEA. The CDR3 coding sequence is TGCAGCGAAGAACCCCGGGGACCCCAAGAGACCCAGTACTTC. This sequence encodes CSEEPRGPQETQYF. The full variable domain, rest sourced from reference TRBV29-1 and TRBJ2-5, is SAVISQKPSRDICQRGTSLTIQCQVDSQVTMMFWYRQQPGQSLTLIATANQGSEATYESGFVIDKFPISRPNLTFSTLTVSNMSPEDSSIYLCSEEPRGPQETQYFGPGTRLLVL.

The chain is built from TRBV11-2 and TRBJ2-1, with 10 bases aligning to TRBD1. V gave up 5 bases and J gave up 0 bases; unmatched junction bases: 13. Germline CDR1 and CDR2: SGHAT and FQNNGV. The CDR3 is 19 residues long. In DNA form, the CDR3 reads TGTGCCAGCAGCACGGACAGGGGGTTATGGGAGCTCTCCTACAATGAGCAGTTCTTC. Protein sequence: CASSTDRGLWELSYNEQFF.

The CDR3 DNA sequence: TGTGCCAGCAGTTCGCCCATTGAGCGGGGCACAGATACGCAGTATTTT. It specifies CASSSPIERGTDTQYF. The gene calls are TRBV28 and TRBJ2-3, with D possibly being TRBD2 (6 bases). V shed 4 bases and J shed 1 base, with 15 bases lying between them. The CDR3 totals 16 residues. Germline V gene sequence: CDR1 MDHEN, CDR2 SYDVKM.

This sequence joins TRBV6-1 and TRBJ2-4, with D possibly matching TRBD1 (5 bases). This CDR3 has 15 amino acids. The germline gives CDR1 MNHNS, CDR2 SASEGT. The ends were cut back, 5 bases at V and 0 bases at J, with 11 bases in the middle. The CDR3 DNA sequence: TGTGCCAGCAGTAGACAGAGTCTAGCCAAAAACATTCAGTACTTC. Amino acids: CASSRQSLAKNIQYF.

In this sample, this clonotype turned up many times. The chain joins TRBV20-1 to TRBJ1-4, with 7 bases that match TRBD1. After removal of 5 bases from V and 3 bases from J, the junction contained 6 bases not matched to a gene. CDR1 and CDR2 from the germline V gene are DFQATT and SNEGSKA (reference sequence). The length of the CDR3 is 14 residues. The CDR3 protein is CSAPTGVSNEKLFF. DNA for the CDR3: TGCAGTGCTCCTACAGGGGTTTCTAATGAAAAACTGTTTTTT.

This chain uses TRBV6-2 or TRBV6-3 with TRBJ2-3; a possible D gene is TRBD2 (6 bases). V gave up 4 bases and J gave up 4 bases, with 15 bases separating them. The CDR3 length is 15 residues. Germline CDR1 and CDR2: MNHEY and SVGEGT. The CDR3 DNA sequence: TGTGCCAGCAGTTCCCGGGACTTGCCTCCAGATACGCAGTATTTT. This codes for CASSSRDLPPDTQYF.

This clonotype has a handful of counts. V usage is TRBV5-1 and J usage is TRBJ2-1; the match to TRBD1 covers 10 bases. The CDR3 has 16 residues. Germline assignment: CDR1 SGHRS and CDR2 YFSETQ. Trimming took 0 bases from V and 8 from J; bases not matched to a gene: 8. Here the CDR3 DNA reads TGCGCCAGCAGCTTGGGTGGGACAGGGGAATGGGATGAGCAGTTCTTC. Residues: CASSLGGTGEWDEQFF.

This clonotype was observed a few times. The chain carries TRBV5-1 and TRBJ2-3; possibly TRBD1 for D (5 bases). Germline CDR1 and CDR2: SGHRS and YFSETQ. This CDR3 spans 18 amino acids. With 0 bases removed from V and 3 bases from J, the gap between germline ends came to 20 bases. The CDR3 coding sequence is TGCGCCAGCAGCTTGGGACACCAGGGCAGGACGATTACAGATACGCAGTATTTT. It is translated as CASSLGHQGRTITDTQYF.

The chain is built from TRBV4-3 and TRBJ2-5; TRBD2 agrees at 13 bases. The J segment lost 5 bases and the V segment lost 5 bases, leaving 8 bases of the junction unmatched. This CDR3 is 16 amino acids long. Germline loops: CDR1 LGHNA, CDR2 YSLEER. As DNA, the CDR3 is TGCGCCAGCAGCGGCCGGACTAGCGGGGGAGGGGAGACCCAGTACTTC. Translation gives CASSGRTSGGGETQYF.

This chain joins TRBV11-2 and TRBJ1-1; D gene ambiguous. Germline values: CDR1 SGHAT, CDR2 FQNNGV. The V end lost 1 base, the J end lost 5 bases, and 8 bases lay between the germline ends. The CDR3 loop spans 13 amino acids. CDR3 sequence: CASSLVARTEAFF. The CDR3 region has the DNA TGTGCCAGCAGCTTAGTGGCAAGGACTGAAGCTTTCTTT. Variable domain in full (rest from reference TRBV11-2 and TRBJ1-1): EAGVAQSPRYKIIEKRQSVAFWCNPISGHATLYWYQQILGQGPKLLIQFQNNGVVDDSQLPKDRFSAERLKGVDSTLKIQPAKLEDSAVYLCASSLVARTEAFFGQGTRLTVV.

This sequence joins TRBV10-3 and TRBJ2-3; perhaps D is TRBD1 or TRBD2 (5 bases each). The CDR3 has 12 residues. The germline V gene encodes CDR1 ENHRY and CDR2 SYGVKD. V lost 3 bases, J lost 11 bases, and 12 bases lay in between. As DNA, the CDR3 is TGTGCCATCAGTGACCGGGACCCCCTGCAGTATTTT. Translating it yields CAISDRDPLQYF.

The chain couples TRBV5-1 to TRBJ2-5; 11 nucleotides align to TRBD1. Germline loops: CDR1 SGHRS, CDR2 YFSETQ. V shed 2 bases and J 7 bases; nucleotides not matched to a gene: 7. This CDR3 is 15 amino acids long. CDR3 bases: TGCGCCAGCAGCTTAAGGACAGGGGGCGACGGGACCCAGTACTTC. Its protein product is CASSLRTGGDGTQYF.

This clonotype was counted between two and nine times. V is TRBV4-3 and J is TRBJ2-3; no clear D. The CDR3 has 13 amino acids. Trimming cost V 1 base and J 6 bases, with 8 bases left between them. Germline assignment: CDR1 LGHNA and CDR2 YSLEER. The CDR3 sequence is CASSQVMTDTQYF. Here the CDR3 DNA reads TGCGCCAGCAGCCAAGTAATGACGGATACGCAGTATTTT.

The sample holds many counts of this clonotype. The rearrangement joins TRBV2 to TRBJ2-3; TRBD2 is a possible D gene (5 bases). The CDR3 extends over 14 amino acids. Germline CDR1 is SNHLY and CDR2 is FYNNEI. V lost 3 bases, J lost 2 bases, and 9 bases lay in between. Here the CDR3 DNA reads TGTGCCAGCAGTGACCCGCTAGCCACAGATACGCAGTATTTT. Protein product: CASSDPLATDTQYF.

This clonotype was observed a few times. This chain joins TRBV7-2 and TRBJ2-1, with D hard to call. The CDR3 is made up of 14 amino acids. Germline V lookup: CDR1 SGHTA, CDR2 FQGNSA. The germline V and J ends were trimmed by 1 base and 7 bases, with 11 bases remaining between them. Here the CDR3 DNA reads TGTGCCAGCAGCTTAGAACTTATCCCGAATGAGCAGTTCTTC. Protein product: CASSLELIPNEQFF.

The chain uses TRBV12-3 or TRBV12-4 and TRBJ2-5, with D unclear. With 3 bases removed from V and 2 bases from J, the gap between germline ends came to 10 bases. This CDR3 has 14 amino acids. CDR3 DNA: TGTGCCAGCAGTTTTTTGGGCAAGCAAGAGACCCAGTACTTC. Its protein product is CASSFLGKQETQYF.

This clonotype was observed many times. This chain connects TRBV18 to TRBJ2-3, with a weak D call TRBD2 (5 bases). This CDR3 is 15 amino acids long. Trimming took off 3 bases at V and 0 bases at J, with 10 bases between the two ends. The germline V gene has CDR1 KGHSH and CDR2 LQKENI. For the CDR3, the DNA is TGTGCCAGCTCACCGTGGGCGGGCAGCACAGATACGCAGTATTTT. Its translation is CASSPWAGSTDTQYF.

This clonotype came up many times. The CDR3 loop is CAIEDRGQYGYTF. Written as DNA, the CDR3 is TGTGCCATAGAGGACAGGGGGCAATATGGCTACACCTTC. This chain connects TRBV10-3 to TRBJ1-2, with 11 nucleotides matching TRBD1. The CDR3 extends over 13 amino acids. The germline gives CDR1 ENHRY, CDR2 SYGVKD. Trimming cost V 9 bases and J 5 bases; bases outside gene matches: 5.

J is TRBJ2-1 and V is TRBV29-1; the match to TRBD1 covers 9 bases. J gave up 4 bases and V 4 bases, and 14 bases lay outside the gene matches. CDR3 length: 17 residues. Germline loops: CDR1 SQVTM, CDR2 ANQGSEA. The CDR3 loop reads CSVVQKPGQGVYNEQFF. In nucleotides, the CDR3 is TGCAGCGTTGTACAAAAACCGGGACAGGGCGTTTACAATGAGCAGTTCTTC.

The rearrangement joins TRBV5-5 to TRBJ1-1, with a possible D match to TRBD1 (6 bases). The CDR3 has 17 residues. Trimming pared 2 bases from V and 2 bases from J, leaving 19 bases between. The V gene's germline CDR1 is SGHKS and CDR2 YYEKEE (reference sequence). The CDR3 region has the DNA TGTGCCAGCAGCTTCGGACCGGGGGCCGATCGAAACACTGAAGCTTTCTTT. It translates to CASSFGPGADRNTEAFF.

This rearrangement joins TRBV12-3 or TRBV12-4 to TRBJ1-4; no definite D call. V lost 3 bases and J lost 7, with 9 bases in between. The CDR3 runs to 13 residues. CDR3 sequence (DNA): TGTGCCAGCAGTTTTGTTGGTGGTGAAAAACTGTTTTTT. Protein: CASSFVGGEKLFF.

The V call is TRBV14, the J call TRBJ2-1, with 7 bases lining up with TRBD2. This CDR3 comprises 15 residues. The V segment lost 4 bases and the J segment 3 bases; nucleotides outside the gene matches: 6. The germline CDR1 and CDR2 sequences are SGHDN and FVKESK. Here the CDR3 DNA reads TGTGCCAGCAGCCGGCGGGGGACCCTCTACAATGAGCAGTTCTTC. Translating it yields CASSRRGTLYNEQFF.

The table lists this clonotype with a few counts. The rearrangement uses TRBV7-2 and TRBJ2-3; 9 positions match TRBD1. The CDR3 has 14 amino acids. From germline, CDR1 is SGHTA and CDR2 FQGNSA. Trimming took 4 bases from V and 7 from J; bases not matched to a gene: 6. CDR3 region: CASSSGQGTYTQYF. In DNA form, the CDR3 reads TGTGCCAGCAGCTCGGGACAGGGTACCTATACGCAGTATTTT.

V and J are TRBV3-1 and TRBJ2-1, with 7 nucleotides matching TRBD2. The ends lost 4 bases at V and 5 bases at J; junction bases unmatched: 14. The CDR3 totals 17 residues. Germline V gene data show CDR1 as LGHDT and CDR2 as YNNKEL (reference sequence). As DNA, the CDR3 is TGTGCCAGCAGCCCCCTAGAGCGGGACTCACTTGACAATGAGCAGTTCTTC. It specifies CASSPLERDSLDNEQFF.

This clonotype was counted only a few times. The rearrangement joins TRBV7-8 to TRBJ1-1, with D tentatively TRBD1 (5 bases). V was shortened by 4 bases and J by 5 bases, with 14 bases between the two germline ends. The CDR3 contains 14 residues. Germline CDR1 and CDR2: SGHVS and FQNEAQ. The DNA of the CDR3 is TGTGCCAGCAGCTACGCAGGGTCGTTGACTGAAGCTTTCTTT. Amino acid sequence: CASSYAGSLTEAFF.